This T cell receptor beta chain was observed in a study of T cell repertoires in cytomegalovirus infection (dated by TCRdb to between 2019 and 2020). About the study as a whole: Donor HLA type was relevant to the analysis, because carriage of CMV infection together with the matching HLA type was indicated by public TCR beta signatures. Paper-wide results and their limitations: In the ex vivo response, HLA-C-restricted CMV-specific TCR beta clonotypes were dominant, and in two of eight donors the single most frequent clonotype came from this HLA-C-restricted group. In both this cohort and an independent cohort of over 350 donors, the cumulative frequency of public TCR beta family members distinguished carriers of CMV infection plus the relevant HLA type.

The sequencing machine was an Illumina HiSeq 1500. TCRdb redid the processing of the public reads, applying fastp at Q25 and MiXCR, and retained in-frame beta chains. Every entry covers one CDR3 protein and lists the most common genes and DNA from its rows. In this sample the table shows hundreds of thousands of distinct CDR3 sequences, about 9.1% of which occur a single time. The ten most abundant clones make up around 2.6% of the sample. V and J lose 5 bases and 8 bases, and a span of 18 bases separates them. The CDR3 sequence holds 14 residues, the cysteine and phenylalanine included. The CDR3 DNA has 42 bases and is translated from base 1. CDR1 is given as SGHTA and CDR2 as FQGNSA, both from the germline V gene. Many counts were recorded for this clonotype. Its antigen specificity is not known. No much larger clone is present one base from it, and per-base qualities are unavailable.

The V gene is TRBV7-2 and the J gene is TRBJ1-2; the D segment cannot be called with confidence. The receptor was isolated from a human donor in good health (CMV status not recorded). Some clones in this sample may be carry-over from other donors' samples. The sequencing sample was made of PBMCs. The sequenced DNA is TGTGCCAGCAGCCTTCGGACCGCTTCTATCGGCTACACCTTC. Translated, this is CASSLRTASIGYTF.